One sample yielded the 24 T cell receptor beta chains listed below, sequenced in a study of human T cells and chemical hapten exposure (dated by TCRdb to the early 2020s). In light of the paper, this sample's time point label describes: patch test 1, 2 weeks after DPC sensitization. Taken with the paper, the label for treatment or condition translates to: therapeutic diphenylcyclopropenone sensitization with weekly scalp DPC. The library was prepared using RACE. Data came from a NextSeq 500. Clones were called with MiXCR by TCRdb after fastp trimmed the public reads at Q25, and only in-frame beta chains were retained. Each entry is one CDR3 protein sequence, shown with its most common DNA and genes. The sample table shows approximately 400,000 distinct CDR3 sequences, and approximately 4.4% are seen once. Under 2.5% of the sample comes from the top ten. The sequencing here drew on whole blood, taken in connection with sensitization to the hapten diphenylcyclopropenone (DPC). The receptors were gathered from a woman in her fifties or sixties with alopecia areata. Some clones in this sample may be carry-over from other donors' samples.

This clonotype was found many times. The rearrangement links TRBV9 to TRBJ1-5, with D perhaps matching TRBD1 (5 bases). This CDR3 comprises 14 residues. V shed 0 bases and J shed 3 bases, with 7 bases lying between them. Germline V gives CDR1 SGDLS, CDR2 YYNGEE. CDR3 protein: CASSVDGANQPQHF. CDR3 sequence (DNA): TGTGCCAGCAGCGTAGACGGGGCCAATCAGCCCCAGCATTTT.

This clonotype was seen a few times. The chain has TRBV6-5 and TRBJ2-2, with TRBD1 identical over 9 bases. Trimming at V came to 6 bases and at J to 9 bases, leaving 11 bases not matched to a gene. The CDR3 has 15 residues. CDR1 and CDR2 from the germline V gene are MNHEY and SVGAGI. CDR3 DNA: TGTGCCAGCAGACCCCCCTGGACAGGGGCCCGGGAGCTGTTTTTT. Amino acids: CASRPPWTGARELFF.

This clonotype was recorded at least ten times. This chain connects TRBV7-2 to TRBJ2-5; no reliable D call. In germline, CDR1 is SGHTA, CDR2 FQGNSA. Deletions cut 1 base from V and 5 bases from J, with 14 bases between. The CDR3 totals 15 residues. This chain's CDR3 is CASSLVSRGGETQYF. The DNA for the CDR3 is TGTGCCAGCAGCTTAGTTTCGCGAGGTGGCGAGACCCAGTACTTC.

At least ten counts were recorded for this clonotype. V and J are TRBV4-3 and TRBJ2-1; 14 nucleotides align to TRBD2. Germline V gene data show CDR1 as LGHNA and CDR2 as YSLEER. The CDR3 spans 16 residues. The V gene end was trimmed by 4 bases and the J gene end by 3 bases; junction bases not matched to a gene: 2. CDR3 nucleotide sequence: TGCGCCAGCAGCCTCGGGACTAGCGGGAGCTACAATGAGCAGTTCTTC. Protein: CASSLGTSGSYNEQFF.

The chain has TRBV12-3 or TRBV12-4 and TRBJ2-1, with D tentatively TRBD2 (6 bases). Trimming cost V 3 bases and J 10 bases, with 13 bases left between them. This CDR3 spans 13 amino acids. This CDR3 is CASSLASVIEQFF. In nucleotides, the CDR3 is TGTGCCAGCAGTTTGGCTAGCGTGATAGAGCAGTTCTTC.

This clonotype turned up a few times. The chain carries TRBV5-1 and TRBJ1-3; D may be TRBD1 (6 bases). The CDR3 loop spans 16 amino acids. CDR1 SGHRS and CDR2 YFSETQ come from the germline V gene. The germline V and J ends were trimmed by 2 bases and 4 bases, with 16 bases remaining between them. CDR3: CASSLEDRPSGNTIYF. The CDR3 coding sequence is TGCGCCAGCAGCTTAGAAGACAGGCCGTCCGGAAACACCATATATTTT.

This clonotype was found many times. The J gene is TRBJ2-7, the V gene TRBV13, with 8 bases that match TRBD2. Germline assignment: CDR1 PRHDT and CDR2 FYEKMQ (reference sequence). The V gene end was trimmed by 2 bases and the J gene end by 7 bases; junction bases not matched to a gene: 4. This CDR3 contains 13 residues. The CDR3 protein is CASSLSGGGEQYF. The CDR3 DNA is TGTGCCAGCAGCTTAAGCGGGGGCGGAGAGCAGTACTTC.

This clonotype has a handful of counts. For the CDR3, the DNA is TGTGCCAGCAGCGCGGGGGCGCAGGCCACTGAAGCTTTCTTT. The encoded protein is CASSAGAQATEAFF. The gene calls are TRBV9 and TRBJ1-1; tentatively, D is TRBD1 (6 bases). CDR3 length: 14 residues. Germline V gene lookup returns CDR1 SGDLS and CDR2 YYNGEE. Trimming left V 3 bases short and J 4 bases short, with 13 bases between. Together with reference TRBV9 and TRBJ1-1, the CDR3 gives the full variable domain: DSGVTQTPKHLITATGQRVTLRCSPRSGDLSVYWYQQSLDQGLQFLIQYYNGEERAKGNILERFSAQQFPDLHSELNLSSLELGDSALYFCASSAGAQATEAFFGQGTRLTVV.

There are many counts of this clonotype. The chain uses TRBV2 and TRBJ2-7; TRBD1 matches at 10 bases. The ends lost 8 bases at V and 4 bases at J; junction bases unmatched: 8. The germline V gene encodes CDR1 SNHLY and CDR2 FYNNEI. This CDR3 spans 14 amino acids. DNA for the CDR3: TGTGCCAGCGTAGACAGGGGGCGCGGATACGAGCAGTACTTC. Protein: CASVDRGRGYEQYF.

This clonotype was found a few times. The V gene is TRBV19, the J gene TRBJ2-1, with TRBD2 matching over 7 bases. The CDR3 contains 15 residues. Germline assignment: CDR1 LNHDA and CDR2 SQIVND (reference sequence). Losses at the gene ends were 2 bases for V and 4 bases for J; bases not matched to a gene: 5. The CDR3 loop is CASSIQLASYNEQFF. The DNA for the CDR3 is TGTGCCAGTAGTATACAACTAGCGTCATACAATGAGCAGTTCTTC.

The chain recombines TRBV9 with TRBJ2-7, with D hard to call. V dropped 0 bases and J dropped 4 bases, with 11 bases sitting between them. The CDR3 contains 14 residues. The V gene's germline CDR1 is SGDLS and CDR2 YYNGEE. CDR3 region: CASSVDGTPYEQYF. As DNA, the CDR3 is TGTGCCAGCAGCGTAGATGGTACACCTTACGAGCAGTACTTC.

V usage is TRBV6-5 and J usage is TRBJ2-7; D gene unclear. Germline assignment: CDR1 MNHEY and CDR2 SVGAGI. With 5 bases removed from V and 5 bases from J, the gap between germline ends came to 16 bases. This CDR3 is 14 amino acids long. CDR3 sequence: CASSALSEAHEQYF. In DNA form, the CDR3 reads TGTGCCAGCAGTGCCTTATCCGAGGCCCACGAGCAGTACTTC.

This clonotype showed up many times. This rearrangement joins TRBV11-1 to TRBJ2-1, with no clear D. The germline V gene encodes CDR1 SGHAT and CDR2 FQDESV (reference sequence). Trimming cost V 3 bases and J 6 bases, with 9 bases left between them. There are 13 residues in the CDR3. In DNA form, the CDR3 reads TGTGCCAGCAGCTTGAGGTCGGGCAATGAGCAGTTCTTC. Its translation is CASSLRSGNEQFF.

This clonotype occurred many times. V usage is TRBV18 and J usage is TRBJ2-6; tentative D call: TRBD1 (6 bases). The V gene's germline CDR1 is KGHSH and CDR2 LQKENI. The ends were cut back, 3 bases at V and 0 bases at J, with 9 bases in the middle. This CDR3 contains 16 residues. CDR3 in amino acids: CASSPDRPSGANVLTF. In DNA, the CDR3 is TGTGCCAGCTCACCCGACAGGCCCTCTGGGGCCAACGTCCTGACTTTC. Supplemented by reference TRBV18 and TRBJ2-6, the full variable domain reads NAGVMQNPRHLVRRRGQEARLRCSPMKGHSHVYWYRQLPEEGLKFMVYLQKENIIDESGMPKERFSAEFPKEGPSILRIQQVVRGDSAAYFCASSPDRPSGANVLTFGAGSRLTVL.

This clonotype was recorded a few times. The chain employs TRBV29-1 and TRBJ1-3, with 7 nucleotides matching TRBD1. With V trimmed by 7 bases and J by 0 bases, 9 bases remained unmatched. Germline loops: CDR1 SQVTM, CDR2 ANQGSEA. The CDR3 runs to 15 residues. The DNA of the CDR3 is TGCAGCGCCGGGACAGTCCACAGCTCTGGAAACACCATATATTTT. The encoded protein is CSAGTVHSSGNTIYF.

This clonotype was seen a few times. The chain links TRBV7-2 to TRBJ1-1, with D tentatively TRBD1 (6 bases). The CDR3 runs to 12 residues. Germline CDR1 is SGHTA and CDR2 is FQGNSA. V was cut by 3 bases and J by 8 bases, with 10 bases left in between. Written as DNA, the CDR3 is TGTGCCAGCAGCTTCATGGGGGCGGAAGCTTTCTTT. Residues: CASSFMGAEAFF.

The chain joins TRBV7-2 to TRBJ2-7, with a tentative D call TRBD2 (5 bases). Trimming took off 4 bases at V and 9 bases at J, with 13 bases between the two ends. In germline, CDR1 is SGHTA, CDR2 FQGNSA. The CDR3 runs to 12 residues. This CDR3 is CASSSTYAGQYF. CDR3 DNA sequence: TGTGCCAGCAGCTCTACCTACGCGGGGCAGTACTTC.

This clonotype was observed many times. The chain uses TRBV4-3 and TRBJ2-6; perhaps D is TRBD1 or TRBD2 (5 bases each). V lost 0 bases and J lost 4, with 10 bases in between. The CDR3 has 16 residues. Per germline, CDR1 LGHNA and CDR2 YSLEER. CDR3 region: CASSQDGTSGANVLTF. The CDR3 DNA follows: TGCGCCAGCAGCCAAGATGGGACCTCCGGGGCCAACGTCCTGACTTTC.

Ten or more counts support this clonotype. V gene TRBV3-1 combines with J gene TRBJ2-6; D is unresolved. Trimming shortened V by 1 base and J by 0 bases, and 7 bases separated the two germline ends. The CDR3 extends over 16 amino acids. CDR1 is LGHDT and CDR2 is YNNKEL in the germline V gene (reference sequence). The CDR3 DNA sequence: TGTGCCAGCAGCCAAGGGGCTGCCTCTGGGGCCAACGTCCTGACTTTC. Translation: CASSQGAASGANVLTF.

This clonotype was observed at least ten times. The rearrangement joins TRBV4-2 to TRBJ1-3; D is uncertain. From germline, CDR1 is LGHNA and CDR2 YNFKEQ. The CDR3 consists of 15 residues. With 0 bases removed from V and 4 bases from J, the gap between germline ends came to 10 bases. The CDR3 is CASSQDLGSGNTIYF. The CDR3 nucleotides are TGTGCCAGCAGCCAAGATTTGGGGTCCGGAAACACCATATATTTT.

In its sample, this clonotype was seen many times. The rearrangement uses TRBV7-2 and TRBJ2-3; 7 bases agree with TRBD2. This CDR3 has 17 amino acids. Trimming cost V 5 bases and J 2 bases; bases outside gene matches: 13. Looked up from germline, CDR1 is SGHTA and CDR2 is FQGNSA. CDR3 loop: CASSPGLGGTATDTQYF. DNA for the CDR3: TGTGCCAGCAGCCCCGGGCTCGGGGGGACCGCCACAGATACGCAGTATTTT.

Ten or more counts support this clonotype. The chain uses TRBV20-1 and TRBJ2-7; the D gene could be TRBD1 or TRBD2 (5 bases each). Trimming shortened V by 2 bases and J by 5 bases, and 13 bases separated the two germline ends. Per germline, CDR1 DFQATT and CDR2 SNEGSKA (reference sequence). The CDR3 length is 13 residues. The CDR3 sequence: CSARLGTSHEQYF. The CDR3 nucleotides are TGCAGTGCTAGATTGGGGACGTCCCACGAGCAGTACTTC.

This clonotype was recorded at least ten times. The V and J genes are TRBV10-3 and TRBJ2-4, with D perhaps TRBD1 (6 bases). The CDR3 extends over 16 amino acids. The V end lost 2 bases, the J end lost 1 base, and 12 bases lay between the germline ends. CDR1 is ENHRY, CDR2 SYGVKD, per germline. The DNA for the CDR3 is TGTGCCATCAGTGAGGATACAGGGTTGGCCAAAAACATTCAGTACTTC. Protein product: CAISEDTGLAKNIQYF.

This clonotype appeared many times. The chain employs TRBV6-6 and TRBJ2-7, with D perhaps assigned TRBD1 or TRBD2 (5 bases each). CDR1 and CDR2 from the germline V gene are MNHNY and SVGAGI (reference sequence). Trimming shortened V by 2 bases and J by 5 bases, and 16 bases separated the two germline ends. This CDR3 is 15 amino acids long. CDR3 nucleotides: TGTGCCAGCAGTTACCAAGGGGACCGAAGGGACGAGCAGTACTTC. It yields the protein CASSYQGDRRDEQYF.